A selection of T cell receptor beta chains follows, all from one sample in a study of OX40 agonist ivuxolimab in advanced cancers. Libraries were prepared by immunoSEQ multiplex PCR; TCRdb keeps only in-frame clonotypes and omits some of them. Here the sample spans approximately 82,000 clones, approximately 87% being singletons. Sequenced here: CD4+ or CD8+ T cells sorted from blood, sampled in a trial of the OX40 agonist ivuxolimab. Receptors were obtained from an adult with an advanced solid tumor such as melanoma, head and neck, liver or kidney cancer. Each CDR3 is given with its conserved first and last residue. The order of the fields is J gene, V gene, CDR3 protein.

TRBJ1-6	TRBV7-2	CASSLEHLYNSPLHF
TRBJ2-5	TRBV5-1	CASSLVGQETQYF
TRBJ2-1	TRBV9	CASSRDYNEQFF
TRBJ2-3	TRBV6-1	CASSGEVLGTTDTQYF
TRBJ2-3	TRBV2	CASSGQRAFTDTQYF
TRBJ2-5	TRBV7-7	CASSLGEGGQETQYF
TRBJ1-1	TRBV10-3	CATCGTDTEAFF
TRBJ2-2	TRBV4-1	CASSQLLSGAPTGELFF
TRBJ1-4	TRBV7-2	CASSRRTANEKLFF
TRBJ2-1	TRBV2	CASSEDSWTEQFF
TRBJ1-2	TRBV18	CASSPGGQGAYGYTF
TRBJ1-5	TRBV4-3	CASSQDSHLNQPQHF
TRBJ1-6	TRBV14	CASSQGWGGGSSNSPLHF
TRBJ1-5	TRBV7-2	CASSPVGERAQHF
TRBJ1-4	TRBV7-9	CASSSIQTTESNEKLFF
TRBJ1-2	TRBV18	CASSPSRVLYGYTF
TRBJ2-7	TRBV2	CASTRQGPYEQYF
TRBJ1-2	TRBV6-6	CASSHRQGQVYGYTF
TRBJ1-4	TRBV12-5	CASGPGDLGEKLFF
TRBJ2-3	TRBV25-1	CASSLGGQVTDTQYF
TRBJ2-7	TRBV18	CASSPQGRDEQYF
TRBJ2-7	TRBV7-2	CASSPPGVVTYEQYF
TRBJ1-1	TRBV4-2	CAGSQDTRGNTEAFF
TRBJ2-7	TRBV7-3	CASSRDGYEQYF
TRBJ1-4	TRBV18	CASSPSIPGHSNEKLFF
TRBJ1-2	TRBV30	CAWSAQGAGGYTF
TRBJ1-2	TRBV20-1	CSATDYGYTF
TRBJ1-2	TRBV7-8	CASSPYEDGYTF
TRBJ2-5	TRBV7-9	CASSPGSWTQYF
TRBJ1-3	TRBV5-1	CASSTGARISGNTIYF
TRBJ2-1	TRBV20-1	CSAVHLNEQFF
TRBJ2-6	TRBV7-6	CASSLAQGEEANVLTF
TRBJ2-7	TRBV18	CASSPPGRGNYEQYF
TRBJ1-3	TRBV7-2	CASSLASSGNTIYF
TRBJ2-5	TRBV19	CATKAAGGLETQYF
TRBJ1-3	TRBV7-4	CASSGRVLKNTIYF
TRBJ1-5	TRBV29-1	CSVGEGSNQPQHF
TRBJ2-7	TRBV5-5	CASSLGSVSYEQYF
TRBJ2-7	TRBV9	CASSSSGGALVRPYEQYF
TRBJ2-6	TRBV19	CASSREPFGTGGSGANVLTF
TRBJ1-5	TRBV16	CASSHTGTGANFGNQPQHF
TRBJ2-1	TRBV30	CAWSVVGLAYNEQFF
TRBJ1-4	TRBV6-5	CASSYITQGGGKLFF
TRBJ1-3	TRBV5-1	CASTMDSSGNTIYF
TRBJ2-1	TRBV6-5	CASSYGSGNLGPQFF
TRBJ2-7	TRBV6-5	CASSGDGEQYF
TRBJ1-4	TRBV7-2	CASSLARGEKLFF
TRBJ1-1	TRBV11-1	CASSVRWETEAFF
TRBJ2-7	TRBV10-3	CAISLQGYEQYF
TRBJ2-5	TRBV7-8	CASRPGGAQETQYF
TRBJ1-4	TRBV7-9	CASSLGTAHNEKLFF
TRBJ2-2	TRBV7-9	CASSSITPGGTGELFF
TRBJ2-3	TRBV30	CAWRASGSTDTQYF
TRBJ1-3	TRBV18	CASSLTESSGNTIYF